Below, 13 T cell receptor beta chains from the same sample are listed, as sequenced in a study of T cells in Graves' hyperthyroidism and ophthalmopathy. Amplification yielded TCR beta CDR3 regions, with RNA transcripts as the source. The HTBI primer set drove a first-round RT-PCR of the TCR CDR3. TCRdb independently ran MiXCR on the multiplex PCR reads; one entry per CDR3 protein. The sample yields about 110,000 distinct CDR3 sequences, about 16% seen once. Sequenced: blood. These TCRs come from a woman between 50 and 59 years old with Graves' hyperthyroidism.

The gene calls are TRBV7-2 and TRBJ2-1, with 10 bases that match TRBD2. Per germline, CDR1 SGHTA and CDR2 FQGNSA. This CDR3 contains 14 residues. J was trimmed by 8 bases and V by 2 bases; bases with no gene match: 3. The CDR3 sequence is CASSLWLAGDEQFF. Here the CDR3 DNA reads TGTGCCAGCAGCTTATGGCTAGCGGGAGATGAGCAGTTCTTC.

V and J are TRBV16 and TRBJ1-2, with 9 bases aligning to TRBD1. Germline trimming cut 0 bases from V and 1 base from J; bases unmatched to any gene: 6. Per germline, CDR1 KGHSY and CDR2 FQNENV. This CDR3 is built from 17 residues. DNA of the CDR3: TGTGCCAGCAGCCAATCGGTGACAGGGGGGATTAACTATGGCTACACCTTC. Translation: CASSQSVTGGINYGYTF.

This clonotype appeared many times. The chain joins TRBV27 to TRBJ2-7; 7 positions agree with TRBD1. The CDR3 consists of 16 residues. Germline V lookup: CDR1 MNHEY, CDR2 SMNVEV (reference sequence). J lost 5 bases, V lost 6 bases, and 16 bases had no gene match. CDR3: CASSHRDSTLNDEQYF. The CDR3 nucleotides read TGTGCCAGCAGCCACCGGGACAGCACCCTGAATGACGAGCAGTACTTC.

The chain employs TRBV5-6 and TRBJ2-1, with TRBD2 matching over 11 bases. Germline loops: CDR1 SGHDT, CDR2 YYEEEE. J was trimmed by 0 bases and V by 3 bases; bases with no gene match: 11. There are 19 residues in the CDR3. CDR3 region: CASSSNSGRVKSSYNEQFF. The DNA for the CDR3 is TGTGCCAGCAGCTCAAATAGCGGGAGGGTAAAGAGCTCCTACAATGAGCAGTTCTTC.

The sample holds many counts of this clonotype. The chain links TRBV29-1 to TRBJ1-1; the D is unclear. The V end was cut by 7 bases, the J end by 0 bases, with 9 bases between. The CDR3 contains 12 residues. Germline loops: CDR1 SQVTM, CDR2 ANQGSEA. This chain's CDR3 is CSGHVLNTEAFF. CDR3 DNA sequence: TGCAGCGGCCATGTTCTGAACACTGAAGCTTTCTTT.

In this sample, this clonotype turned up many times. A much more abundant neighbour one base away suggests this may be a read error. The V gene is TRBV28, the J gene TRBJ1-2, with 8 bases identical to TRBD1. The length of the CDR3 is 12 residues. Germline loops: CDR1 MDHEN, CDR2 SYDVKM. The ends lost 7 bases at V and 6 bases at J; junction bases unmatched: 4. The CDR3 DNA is TGTGCCAGCATGGGGACAGGCCATGGCTACACCTTC. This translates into CASMGTGHGYTF.

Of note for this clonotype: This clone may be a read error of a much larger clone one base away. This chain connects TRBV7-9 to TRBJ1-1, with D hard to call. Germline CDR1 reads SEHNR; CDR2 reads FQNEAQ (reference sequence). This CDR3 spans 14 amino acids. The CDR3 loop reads CASSSPPENTGAFF. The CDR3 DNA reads TGTGCCAGCAGCTCCCCTCCGGAGAACACTGGAGCTTTCTTT.

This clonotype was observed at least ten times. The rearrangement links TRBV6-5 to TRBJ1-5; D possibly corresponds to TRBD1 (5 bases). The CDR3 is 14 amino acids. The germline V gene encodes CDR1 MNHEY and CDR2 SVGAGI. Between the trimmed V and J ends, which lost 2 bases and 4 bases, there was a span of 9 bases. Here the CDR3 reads CASSYARQNQPQHF. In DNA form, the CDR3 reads TGTGCCAGCAGTTACGCCCGACAGAATCAGCCCCAGCATTTT.

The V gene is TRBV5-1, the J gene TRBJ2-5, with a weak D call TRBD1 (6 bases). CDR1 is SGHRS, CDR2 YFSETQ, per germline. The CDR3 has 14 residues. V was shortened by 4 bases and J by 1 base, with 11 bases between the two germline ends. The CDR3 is CASSNGQLQETQYF. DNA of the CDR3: TGCGCCAGCAGCAACGGACAGCTCCAAGAGACCCAGTACTTC.

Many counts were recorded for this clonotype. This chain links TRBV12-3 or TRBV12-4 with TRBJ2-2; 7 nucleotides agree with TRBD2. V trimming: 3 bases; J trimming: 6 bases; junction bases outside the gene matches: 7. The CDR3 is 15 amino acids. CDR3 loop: CASSFWTSGAGELFF. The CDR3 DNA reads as TGTGCCAGCAGTTTTTGGACTAGTGGCGCCGGGGAGCTGTTTTTT.

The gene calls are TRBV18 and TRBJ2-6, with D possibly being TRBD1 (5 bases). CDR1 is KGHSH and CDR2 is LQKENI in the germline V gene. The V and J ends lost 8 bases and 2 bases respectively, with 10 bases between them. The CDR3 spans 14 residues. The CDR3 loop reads CASQTGTGANVLTF. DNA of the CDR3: TGTGCCAGCCAAACAGGAACTGGGGCCAACGTCCTGACTTTC.

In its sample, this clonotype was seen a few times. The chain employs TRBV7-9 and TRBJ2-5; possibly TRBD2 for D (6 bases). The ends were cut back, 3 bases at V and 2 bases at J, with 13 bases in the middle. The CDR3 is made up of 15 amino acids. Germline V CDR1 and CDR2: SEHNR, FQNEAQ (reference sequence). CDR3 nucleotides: TGTGCCAGCAGCTTGCGGACTACAAAACAAGAGACCCAGTACTTC. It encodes CASSLRTTKQETQYF.

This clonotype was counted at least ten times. This CDR3 reads CAWMVWGVTEAFF. CDR3 DNA sequence: TGTGCCTGGATGGTTTGGGGCGTCACTGAAGCTTTCTTT. The rearrangement links TRBV30 to TRBJ1-1, with D possibly matching TRBD1 (5 bases). This CDR3 spans 13 amino acids. The germline V gene has CDR1 GTSNPN and CDR2 SVGIG (reference sequence). V shed 4 bases and J shed 4 bases, with 13 bases lying between them.